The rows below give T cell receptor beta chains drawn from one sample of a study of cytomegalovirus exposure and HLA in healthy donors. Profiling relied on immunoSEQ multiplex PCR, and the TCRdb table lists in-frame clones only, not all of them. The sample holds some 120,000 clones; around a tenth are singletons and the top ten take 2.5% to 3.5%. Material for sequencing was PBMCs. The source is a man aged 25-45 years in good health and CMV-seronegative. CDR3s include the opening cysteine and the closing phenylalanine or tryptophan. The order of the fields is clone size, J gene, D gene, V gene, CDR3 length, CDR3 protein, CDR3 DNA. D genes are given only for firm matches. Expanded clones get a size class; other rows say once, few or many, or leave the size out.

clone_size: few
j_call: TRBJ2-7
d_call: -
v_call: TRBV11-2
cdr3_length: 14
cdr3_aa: CASSLDRQTYEQYF
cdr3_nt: TGTGCCAGCAGCTTAGATAGACAGACATACGAGCAGTACTTC

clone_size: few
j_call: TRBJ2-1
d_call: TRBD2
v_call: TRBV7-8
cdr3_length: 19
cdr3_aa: CASSLGLAGGPSSYNEQFF
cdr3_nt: TGTGCCAGCAGCCTCGGACTAGCGGGAGGGCCTAGCTCCTACAATGAGCAGTTCTTC

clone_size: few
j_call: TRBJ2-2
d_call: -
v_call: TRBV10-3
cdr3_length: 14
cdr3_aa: CAINHRQVAGELFF
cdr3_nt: TGTGCCATCAACCACCGACAGGTCGCCGGGGAGCTGTTTTTT

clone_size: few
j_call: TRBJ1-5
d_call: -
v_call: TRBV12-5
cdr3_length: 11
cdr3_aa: CASGPREPQHF
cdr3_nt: TGTGCTAGTGGGCCACGGGAGCCCCAGCATTTT

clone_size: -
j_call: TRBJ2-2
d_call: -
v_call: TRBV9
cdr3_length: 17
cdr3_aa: CASSSQRGNDSAGELFF
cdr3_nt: TGTGCCAGCAGCTCCCAAAGAGGGAATGATTCGGCCGGGGAGCTGTTTTTT

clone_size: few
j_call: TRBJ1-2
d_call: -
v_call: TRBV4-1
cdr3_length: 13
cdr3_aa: CASSNRDFHGYTF
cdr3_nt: TGCGCCAGCAGCAACAGGGATTTTCATGGCTACACCTTC

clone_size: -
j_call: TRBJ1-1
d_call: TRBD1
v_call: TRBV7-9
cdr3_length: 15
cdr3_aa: CATTGQGLYSAEAFF
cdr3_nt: TGTGCCACCACGGGACAGGGGCTCTATTCCGCTGAAGCTTTCTTT

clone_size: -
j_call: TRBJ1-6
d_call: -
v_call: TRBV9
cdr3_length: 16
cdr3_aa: CASSVGGGAGNSPLHF
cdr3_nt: TGTGCCAGCAGCGTAGGAGGTGGGGCGGGGAATTCACCCCTCCACTTT

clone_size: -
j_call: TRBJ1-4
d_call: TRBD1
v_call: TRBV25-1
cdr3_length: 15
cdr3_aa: CASSDGGQGSEKLFF
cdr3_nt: TGTGCCAGCAGTGACGGGGGACAGGGAAGTGAAAAACTGTTTTTT

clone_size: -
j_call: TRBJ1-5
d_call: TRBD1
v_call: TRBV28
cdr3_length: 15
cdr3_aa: CASSRTGIMNQPQHF
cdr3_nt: TGTGCCAGCAGTCGGACAGGGATTATGAATCAGCCCCAGCATTTT

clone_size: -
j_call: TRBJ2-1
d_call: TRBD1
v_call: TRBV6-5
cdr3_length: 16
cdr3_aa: CASSYSVQGVYNEQFF
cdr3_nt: TGTGCCAGCAGTTACTCGGTACAGGGGGTGTACAATGAGCAGTTCTTC

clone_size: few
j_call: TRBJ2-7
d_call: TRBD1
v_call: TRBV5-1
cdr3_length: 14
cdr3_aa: CASSYGTGTYEQYF
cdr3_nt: TGCGCCAGCAGCTACGGGACAGGTACCTACGAGCAGTACTTC

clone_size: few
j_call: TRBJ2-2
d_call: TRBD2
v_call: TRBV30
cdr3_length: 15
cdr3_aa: CAWSSLAGGLGELFF
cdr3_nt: TGTGCCTGGAGTTCACTAGCGGGGGGGCTTGGGGAGCTGTTTTTT

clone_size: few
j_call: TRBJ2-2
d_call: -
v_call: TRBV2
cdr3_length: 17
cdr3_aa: CATGWGKGGVNTGELFF
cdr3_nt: TGTGCCACCGGATGGGGGAAAGGCGGGGTTAACACCGGGGAGCTGTTTTTT

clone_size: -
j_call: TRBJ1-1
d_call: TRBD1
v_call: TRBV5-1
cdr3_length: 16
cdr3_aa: CASSMRFDRENTEAFF
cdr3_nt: TGCGCCAGCAGCATGCGATTTGACAGGGAGAACACTGAAGCTTTCTTT

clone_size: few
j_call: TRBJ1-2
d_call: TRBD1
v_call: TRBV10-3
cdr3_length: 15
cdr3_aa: CAIRGGQGSNYGYTF
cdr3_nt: TGTGCCATCAGGGGGGGACAGGGATCTAACTATGGCTACACCTTC

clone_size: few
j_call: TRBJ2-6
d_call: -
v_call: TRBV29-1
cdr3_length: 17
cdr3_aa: CSVLQLLTVAGANVLTF
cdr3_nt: TGCAGCGTGCTTCAACTCCTTACGGTAGCTGGGGCCAACGTCCTGACTTTC

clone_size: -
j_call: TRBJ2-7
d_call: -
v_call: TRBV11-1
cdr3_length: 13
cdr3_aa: CASSRGEVYEQYF
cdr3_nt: TGTGCCAGCAGCAGGGGTGAAGTCTACGAGCAGTACTTC

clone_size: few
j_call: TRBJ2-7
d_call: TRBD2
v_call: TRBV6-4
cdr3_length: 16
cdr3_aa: CASSDGAGDSFYEQYF
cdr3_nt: TGTGCCAGCAGTGACGGGGCGGGAGACTCCTTCTACGAGCAGTACTTC

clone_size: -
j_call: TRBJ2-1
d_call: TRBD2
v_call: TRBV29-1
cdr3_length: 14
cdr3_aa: CSGSPSGRVHEQFF
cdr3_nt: TGCAGCGGTTCCCCCAGCGGGAGGGTCCATGAGCAGTTCTTC